This TCR beta chain was captured in a study of control samples from healthy donors and cancer patients. Here immunoSEQ multiplex PCR was the method, and the copy in TCRdb shows in-frame clones only, minus some. Of approximately 230,000 clones in the sample, over 70% were seen once. Specimen: PBMCs. This receptor was obtained from a woman aged 60-75 years with lung cancer.

In DNA form, the CDR3 reads TGTGCCACCACCGGGGGGATAGGCACTGAAGCTTTCTTT. Its protein product is CATTGGIGTEAFF. The chain joins TRBV2 to TRBJ1-1, with a tentative D call TRBD1 (5 bases). This CDR3 comprises 13 residues. Germline lookup yields CDR1 SNHLY and CDR2 FYNNEI. Trimming cost V 10 bases and J 4 bases, with 16 bases left between them. Based on the CDR3 plus reference TRBV2 and TRBJ1-1, the full variable domain is EPEVTQTPSHQVTQMGQEVILRCVPISNHLYFYWYRQILGQKVEFLVSFYNNEISEKSEIFDDQFSVERPDGSNFTLKIRSTKLEDSAMYFCATTGGIGTEAFFGQGTRLTVV.